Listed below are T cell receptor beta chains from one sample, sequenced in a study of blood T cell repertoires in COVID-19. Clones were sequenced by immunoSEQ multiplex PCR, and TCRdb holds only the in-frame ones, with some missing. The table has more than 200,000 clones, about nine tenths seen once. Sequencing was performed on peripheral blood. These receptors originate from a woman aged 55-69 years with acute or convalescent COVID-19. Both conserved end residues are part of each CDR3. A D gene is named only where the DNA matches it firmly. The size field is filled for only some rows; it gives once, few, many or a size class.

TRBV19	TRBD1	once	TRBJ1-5	CASSIDQGGWSNQPQHF	TGTGCCAGTAGTATAGATCAAGGGGGCTGGAGCAATCAGCCCCAGCATTTT
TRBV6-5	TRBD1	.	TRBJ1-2	CASSRGQGASGYTF	TGTGCCAGCAGTCGGGGACAGGGGGCGTCTGGCTACACCTTC
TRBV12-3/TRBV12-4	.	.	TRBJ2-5	CASSTGRAETQYF	TGTGCCAGCAGTACAGGACGGGCAGAGACCCAGTACTTC
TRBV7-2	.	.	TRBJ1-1	CASSPQVGRGTTEAFF	TGTGCCAGCAGCCCACAGGTCGGTCGTGGTACCACTGAAGCTTTCTTT
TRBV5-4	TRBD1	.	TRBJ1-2	CASSLARGQAINGYTF	TGTGCCAGCAGCTTGGCACGGGGACAGGCTATCAATGGCTACACCTTC
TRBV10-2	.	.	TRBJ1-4	CASSEMGRGNEKLFF	TGCGCCAGCAGTGAGATGGGCAGGGGTAATGAAAAACTGTTTTTT
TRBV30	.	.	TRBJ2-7	CAWSNGRDYEQYF	TGTGCCTGGAGTAACGGCAGGGACTACGAGCAGTACTTC
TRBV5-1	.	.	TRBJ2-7	CASRISGQTYEQYF	TGCGCCAGCAGAATTTCGGGACAAACCTACGAGCAGTACTTC
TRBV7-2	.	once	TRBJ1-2	CASSRGGSNDGYTF	TGTGCCAGCAGCCGGGGTGGATCAAATGATGGCTACACCTTC
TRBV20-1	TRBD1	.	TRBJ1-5	CSASHRDRVSNQPQHF	TGCAGTGCTAGTCACCGGGACAGGGTTAGCAATCAGCCCCAGCATTTT
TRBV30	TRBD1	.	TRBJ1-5	CAWSVGSLGQGVSSNQPQHF	TGTGCCTGGAGTGTAGGTTCCCTGGGGCAGGGGGTTTCCTCCAATCAGCCCCAGCATTTT
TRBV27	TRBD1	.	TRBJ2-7	CASRRQGSYEQYF	TGTGCCAGCAGACGACAGGGCTCCTACGAGCAGTACTTC
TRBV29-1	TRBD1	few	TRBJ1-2	CSVQGGRGYTF	TGCAGCGTGCAGGGGGGACGGGGCTACACCTTC
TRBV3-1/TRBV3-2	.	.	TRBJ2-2	CASSTPSGGRENGELFF	TGTGCCAGCAGCACTCCATCGGGGGGCCGGGAGAACGGGGAGCTGTTTTTT
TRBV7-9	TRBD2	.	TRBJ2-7	CASSQAGMGQYF	TGTGCCAGCAGTCAAGCGGGGATGGGACAGTACTTC
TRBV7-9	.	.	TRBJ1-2	CASSLGDSAASNYGYTF	TGTGCCAGCAGCTTAGGGGACTCTGCGGCCTCTAACTATGGCTACACCTTC
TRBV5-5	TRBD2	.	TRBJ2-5	CASSLDRGVRETQYF	TGTGCCAGCAGCTTGGATCGGGGGGTGAGGGAGACCCAGTACTTC
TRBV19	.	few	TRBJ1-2	CASSLQGAYGYTF	TGTGCCAGTAGTCTACAGGGCGCTTATGGCTACACCTTC
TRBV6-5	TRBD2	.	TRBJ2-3	CASSDPGLPRDTQYF	TGTGCCAGCAGCGATCCGGGACTACCTAGAGATACGCAGTATTTT
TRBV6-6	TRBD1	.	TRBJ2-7	CASNDGTVQYEQYF	TGTGCCAGCAACGACGGGACAGTACAATACGAGCAGTACTTC
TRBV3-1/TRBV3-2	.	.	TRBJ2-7	CASSQLAYEQYF	TGTGCCAGCAGCCAGCTAGCATACGAGCAGTACTTC
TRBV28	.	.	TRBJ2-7	CASSLPGLSYEQYF	TGTGCCAGCAGTCTCCCGGGACTTTCCTACGAGCAGTACTTC
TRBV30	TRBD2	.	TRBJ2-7	CAWSAGGTSGSYEQYF	TGTGCCTGGAGTGCGGGAGGGACTAGCGGATCCTACGAGCAGTACTTC
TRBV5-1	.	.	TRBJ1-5	CASSLGEGDYSNQPQHF	TGCGCCAGCAGCTTGGGTGAAGGGGATTATAGCAATCAGCCCCAGCATTTT
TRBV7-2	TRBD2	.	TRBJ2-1	CASSLVLAGPSYNEQFF	TGTGCCAGCAGCTTAGTACTAGCGGGTCCCTCCTACAATGAGCAGTTCTTC
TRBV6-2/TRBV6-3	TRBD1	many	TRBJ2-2	CASSYGLQGRNFANTGELFF	TGTGCCAGCAGTTACGGCCTACAGGGGCGGAACTTCGCGAACACCGGGGAGCTGTTTTTT
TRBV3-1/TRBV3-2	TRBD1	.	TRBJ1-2	CASSQAYGTGVNYGYTF	TGTGCCAGCAGCCAAGCCTACGGGACAGGGGTTAACTATGGCTACACCTTC
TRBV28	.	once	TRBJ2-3	CASSSTGWGDTQYF	TGTGCCAGCAGTTCTACAGGGTGGGGAGATACGCAGTATTTT
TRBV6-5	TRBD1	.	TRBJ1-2	CASEGTGGYSGYTF	TGTGCCAGCGAGGGGACAGGGGGGTATTCGGGCTACACCTTC
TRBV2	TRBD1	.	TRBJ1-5	CASNFDRGPYSNQPQHF	TGTGCCAGCAACTTCGACAGGGGGCCTTATAGCAATCAGCCCCAGCATTTT
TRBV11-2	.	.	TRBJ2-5	CASSLDQQPQETQYF	TGTGCCAGCAGCTTAGATCAACAGCCTCAAGAGACCCAGTACTTC